This TCR beta chain comes out of a study of T cell responses to AZD1222 COVID-19 vaccine. Per germline, CDR1 LNHDA and CDR2 SQIVND (reference sequence). The CDR3 runs 16 residues. The germline V and J ends were trimmed by 5 bases and 5 bases, with 19 bases remaining between them. Sequencing was performed with immunoSEQ multiplex PCR; in TCRdb, only in-frame clones are kept and a portion is missing. The sample lists 110,000 to 150,000 clones, 80% to 90% occurring once. The genes are TRBV19 and TRBJ1-5; D unclear. This TCR was recovered from an adult in good health. Source: peripheral blood, taken on day 0 of AZD1222 vaccination. The CDR3 loop reads CASSSRASLRDQPQHF. For the CDR3, the DNA is TGTGCCAGTAGTTCCCGAGCATCGTTGAGGGATCAGCCCCAGCATTTT.